This T cell receptor (beta chain) derives from a study of blood T cell repertoires in COVID-19. Study overall: PBMCs, B-cell-depleted T cells, or T cells provided the cDNA or gDNA that made up the material.

CDR3 length: 15 residues. Germline assignment: CDR1 SGHDT and CDR2 YYEEEE. V was pared by 5 bases and J by 3 bases, with 16 bases between. A few counts support this clone. TCRdb's copy holds only in-frame clones and misses some; the assay was immunoSEQ multiplex PCR. The table includes approximately 140,000 clones, over 75% detected once. The receptor was isolated from a man aged 50 or older in a cohort exposed to, infected with or recovered from COVID-19 (not recorded which). The rearrangement joins TRBV5-6 to TRBJ2-3; no clear D. The specimen was PBMCs or T cells enriched from blood (not recorded which). This CDR3 reads CASSSVSVITDTQYF. Written as DNA, the CDR3 is TGTGCCAGCAGTTCCGTTTCGGTCATAACAGATACGCAGTATTTT.